Following are 23 T cell receptor beta chains from one sample sequenced in a study of cytomegalovirus exposure and HLA in healthy donors (dated by TCRdb to the late 2010s). To prepare the library, the immunoSEQ multiplex PCR assay was applied. For the multiplex PCR, a mixture combining 60 forward primers for TCR Vbeta segments and 13 reverse primers for TCR Jbeta segments was used. TCRdb carries this immuneACCESS record with in-frame sequences only. Its versions omit some clonotypes, under half of them owing to an unresolved V gene in the studies checked, with the rest unexplained. The sample contains 150,000 to 200,000 clones, roughly 82% of them found a single time. Clones ranked in the top ten supply under 1.5% of the sample. The source material was PBMCs. All receptors come from a girl under 10 years old in good health and CMV-seropositive.

CDR3 sequence reads: CAWSGGTGSYGYTF. In DNA, the CDR3 is TGTGCCTGGAGTGGTGGGACAGGGAGCTATGGCTACACCTTC. This chain connects TRBV30 to TRBJ1-2; 9 bases agree with TRBD1. The CDR3 has 14 amino acids. The V gene end was trimmed by 1 base and the J gene end by 4 bases; junction bases not matched to a gene: 4. Germline CDR1 GTSNPN, CDR2 SVGIG (reference sequence).

This chain connects TRBV4-2 to TRBJ2-7; TRBD1 is a possible D gene (6 bases). The V gene's germline CDR1 is LGHNA and CDR2 YNFKEQ. The germline V and J ends were trimmed by 2 bases and 6 bases, with 14 bases remaining between them. The CDR3 length is 14 residues. As DNA, the CDR3 is TGTGCCAGCAGCCAACGACTAACAGGGTCCGAGCAGTACTTC. Encoded protein: CASSQRLTGSEQYF.

This chain joins TRBV30 and TRBJ2-7; D ambiguous. CDR1 GTSNPN and CDR2 SVGIG come from the germline V gene (reference sequence). The CDR3 runs 13 residues. V shed 1 base and J shed 3 bases, with 10 bases lying between them. The CDR3 reads CAWSAGLHYEQYF. The CDR3, as DNA: TGTGCCTGGAGTGCGGGTCTACACTACGAGCAGTACTTC.

This rearrangement joins TRBV21-1 to TRBJ1-2; the table assigns TRBD1, which was not confirmed against the DNA. TRBV21-1 is a pseudogene locus. The CDR3 runs to 15 residues. This chain's CDR3 is CASSKCRDSLYGYTF. The CDR3 coding sequence is TGTGCCAGCAGCAAATGTAGGGACAGCCTCTATGGCTACACCTTC.

The genes are TRBV12-2 and TRBJ1-4. TRBV12-2 is flagged as a pseudogene. This CDR3 has 16 residues. The DNA for the CDR3 is TGTGCAAGTCGCTCCCAAGGGAGAGCAACTAATGAAAAACTGTTTTTT. It encodes CASRSQGRATNEKLFF.

This clone was observed a single time. The chain couples TRBV7-2 to TRBJ2-2; weak D call: TRBD2 (5 bases). The CDR3 consists of 13 residues. In germline, CDR1 is SGHTA, CDR2 FQGNSA. The ends were cut back, 5 bases at V and 7 bases at J, with 11 bases in the middle. This CDR3 reads CASSPLLGGELFF. For the CDR3, the DNA is TGTGCCAGCAGCCCCTTACTAGGCGGGGAGCTGTTTTTT.

The rearrangement links TRBV2 to TRBJ2-5; perhaps TRBD1 as D (6 bases). With 3 bases removed from V and 4 bases from J, the gap between germline ends came to 12 bases. This CDR3 has 14 amino acids. The germline gives CDR1 SNHLY, CDR2 FYNNEI. The CDR3 is CASSDGRGRETQYF. The CDR3, as DNA: TGTGCCAGCAGTGACGGCAGGGGAAGAGAGACCCAGTACTTC.

The chain joins TRBV15 to TRBJ1-4, with D possibly being TRBD1 (5 bases). The germline V and J ends were trimmed by 3 bases and 8 bases, with 10 bases remaining between them. The germline V gene encodes CDR1 LNHNV and CDR2 YYDKDF (reference sequence). CDR3 length: 13 amino acids. This CDR3 reads CATSRGLEEKLFF. For the CDR3, the DNA is TGTGCCACCAGCAGGGGGCTGGAAGAAAAACTGTTTTTT.

This chain links TRBV19 with TRBJ1-3, with D hard to call. Between the trimmed V and J ends, which lost 3 bases and 2 bases, there was a span of 8 bases. The CDR3 contains 14 residues. CDR1 and CDR2 from the germline V gene are LNHDA and SQIVND (reference sequence). In DNA, the CDR3 is TGTGCCAGTAGTATTCGGGGAACTGGAAACACCATATATTTT. As protein: CASSIRGTGNTIYF.

The chain carries TRBV2 and TRBJ1-2; TRBD1 is a possible D gene (6 bases). The CDR3 loop spans 13 amino acids. Germline loops: CDR1 SNHLY, CDR2 FYNNEI. Trimming pared 2 bases from V and 8 bases from J, leaving 12 bases between. This CDR3 reads CASSENPGEGYTF. In DNA form, the CDR3 reads TGTGCCAGCAGTGAAAACCCAGGGGAGGGCTACACCTTC.

This chain links TRBV4-1 with TRBJ1-5, with 7 nucleotides matching TRBD1. The V and J ends lost 4 bases and 4 bases, in that order; junction bases with no gene match: 13. The CDR3 sequence is 17 residues long. In germline, CDR1 is MGHRA, CDR2 YSYEKL. CDR3 region: CASSPTGSQTPNQPQHF. The DNA for the CDR3 is TGCGCCAGCAGCCCGACAGGGTCCCAGACTCCTAATCAGCCCCAGCATTTT.

The chain links TRBV4-2 to TRBJ2-1; TRBD2 matches at 8 bases. The CDR3 has 13 amino acids. With V trimmed by 1 base and J by 10 bases, 3 bases remained unmatched. The germline gives CDR1 LGHNA, CDR2 YNFKEQ. CDR3 protein: CASSQVAGGEQFF. Here the CDR3 DNA reads TGTGCCAGCAGCCAAGTTGCGGGAGGCGAGCAGTTCTTC.

The chain has TRBV7-3 and TRBJ2-7; tentative D call: TRBD2 (5 bases). CDR1 is SGHTA and CDR2 is FQGTGA in the germline V gene. V was clipped by 6 bases and J by 0 bases, with 15 bases between them. This CDR3 is built from 15 residues. In DNA, the CDR3 is TGTGCCAGCAGTCCCAGCGGCCTGGGCTCCTACGAGCAGTACTTC. It is translated as CASSPSGLGSYEQYF.

In regard to this clone: This sample includes further DNA sequences coding for the same CDR3. The rearrangement uses TRBV5-4 and TRBJ1-3; D may be TRBD1 (5 bases). The germline V and J ends were trimmed by 4 bases and 0 bases, with 11 bases remaining between them. CDR3 length: 15 amino acids. Germline assignment: CDR1 SGHNT and CDR2 YYREEE (reference sequence). CDR3 protein: CASSQDISSGNTIYF. DNA for the CDR3: TGTGCCAGCAGCCAGGACATAAGCTCTGGAAACACCATATATTTT.

The chain links TRBV5-4 to TRBJ2-1, with TRBD1 as a possible D gene (6 bases). The CDR3 has 14 residues. V lost 0 bases and J lost 8, with 12 bases in between. From germline, CDR1 is SGHNT and CDR2 YYREEE (reference sequence). The CDR3 reads CASSLVTGSHEQFF. The CDR3 DNA sequence: TGTGCCAGCAGCTTGGTAACAGGGAGCCATGAGCAGTTCTTC. Using reference TRBV5-4 and TRBJ2-1 for the parts outside the CDR3, the full variable domain is ETGVTQSPTHLIKTRGQQVTLRCSSQSGHNTVSWYQQALGQGPQFIFQYYREEENGRGNFPPRFSGLQFPNYSSELNVNALELDDSALYLCASSLVTGSHEQFFGPGTRLTVL.

The chain recombines TRBV6-5 with TRBJ2-7, with D perhaps TRBD2 (5 bases). Germline V gives CDR1 MNHEY, CDR2 SVGAGI. Between the trimmed V and J ends, which lost 6 bases and 9 bases, there was a span of 12 bases. The CDR3 extends over 11 amino acids. The CDR3, as DNA: TGTGCCAGCAGCTCCGGAGGTGGGCAGTACTTC. Translation: CASSSGGGQYF.

This rearrangement joins TRBV5-1 to TRBJ2-6; D is unresolved. CDR1 is SGHRS, CDR2 YFSETQ, per germline. The CDR3 is made up of 15 amino acids. V gave up 4 bases and J gave up 0 bases, with 8 bases separating them. In DNA, the CDR3 is TGCGCCAGCAGCGAAGCCCCCTCTGGGGCCAACGTCCTGACTTTC. Translated: CASSEAPSGANVLTF. Full variable domain (rest looked up from reference TRBV5-1 and TRBJ2-6): KAGVTQTPRYLIKTRGQQVTLSCSPISGHRSVSWYQQTPGQGLQFLFEYFSETQRNKGNFPGRFSGRQFSNSRSEMNVSTLELGDSALYLCASSEAPSGANVLTFGAGSRLTVL.

This clone has a single count. V gene TRBV7-3 combines with J gene TRBJ2-7; D call uncertain. From germline, CDR1 is SGHTA and CDR2 FQGTGA. This CDR3 region has 14 residues. Trimming removed 1 base at V and 5 bases at J, with 12 bases between. The CDR3 DNA reads TGTGCCAGCAGCTTAAAAGGTACTGGAGACGAGCAGTACTTC. Its protein is CASSLKGTGDEQYF. Combining the CDR3 with reference TRBV7-3 and TRBJ2-7 gives the whole variable domain GAGVSQTPSNKVTEKGKYVELRCDPISGHTALYWYRQSLGQGPEFLIYFQGTGAADDSGLPNDRFFAVRPEGSVSTLKIQRTERGDSAVYLCASSLKGTGDEQYFGPGTRLTVT.

The chain recombines TRBV7-3 with TRBJ2-1, with 7 positions matching TRBD2. Germline CDR1 reads SGHTA; CDR2 reads FQGTGA. J was trimmed by 4 bases and V by 2 bases; bases with no gene match: 14. The CDR3 covers 18 residues. CDR3 in DNA: TGTGCCAGCAGCTTATTGAATGCGCGGGAGCCCAAATACAATGAGCAGTTCTTC. Translating gives CASSLLNAREPKYNEQFF.

The chain recombines TRBV28 with TRBJ2-4; 7 bases are a match to TRBD2. The V gene end was trimmed by 2 bases and the J gene end by 7 bases; junction bases not matched to a gene: 14. The CDR3 is made up of 17 amino acids. CDR1 is MDHEN, CDR2 SYDVKM, per germline. The CDR3: CASSLPLGRAGTNIQYF. The CDR3 DNA follows: TGTGCCAGCAGTTTACCCCTGGGGAGGGCGGGGACGAACATTCAGTACTTC.

This chain uses TRBV30 with TRBJ2-5; 11 nucleotides match TRBD1. The J call may not be correct, given that the DNA end is closer to TRBJ2-7. CDR1 and CDR2 (germline): GTSNPN, SVGIG (reference sequence). The CDR3 totals 15 residues. CDR3 nucleotides: TGTGCCTACATAAGCCGGGACAGGGGGGCTTACGAGCAGTACTTC. Translation gives CAYISRDRGAYEQYF.

This chain joins TRBV29-1 and TRBJ2-5, with a tentative D call TRBD2 (6 bases). The V and J ends lost 4 bases and 13 bases respectively, with 16 bases between them. Germline-derived CDR1 and CDR2 are SQVTM and ANQGSEA. There are 11 residues in the CDR3. The CDR3 nucleotides are TGCAGCGTTGTCTCTGGCGGGGTAGGGTACTTC. The encoded protein is CSVVSGGVGYF.

The V and J genes are TRBV18 and TRBJ1-3, with unresolved D. Germline CDR1 and CDR2: KGHSH and LQKENI. The V and J ends lost 1 base and 1 base respectively, with 8 bases between them. CDR3 length: 15 amino acids. The CDR3: CASSPQAGSGNTIYF. For the CDR3, the DNA is TGTGCCAGCTCACCACAGGCGGGTTCTGGAAACACCATATATTTT.